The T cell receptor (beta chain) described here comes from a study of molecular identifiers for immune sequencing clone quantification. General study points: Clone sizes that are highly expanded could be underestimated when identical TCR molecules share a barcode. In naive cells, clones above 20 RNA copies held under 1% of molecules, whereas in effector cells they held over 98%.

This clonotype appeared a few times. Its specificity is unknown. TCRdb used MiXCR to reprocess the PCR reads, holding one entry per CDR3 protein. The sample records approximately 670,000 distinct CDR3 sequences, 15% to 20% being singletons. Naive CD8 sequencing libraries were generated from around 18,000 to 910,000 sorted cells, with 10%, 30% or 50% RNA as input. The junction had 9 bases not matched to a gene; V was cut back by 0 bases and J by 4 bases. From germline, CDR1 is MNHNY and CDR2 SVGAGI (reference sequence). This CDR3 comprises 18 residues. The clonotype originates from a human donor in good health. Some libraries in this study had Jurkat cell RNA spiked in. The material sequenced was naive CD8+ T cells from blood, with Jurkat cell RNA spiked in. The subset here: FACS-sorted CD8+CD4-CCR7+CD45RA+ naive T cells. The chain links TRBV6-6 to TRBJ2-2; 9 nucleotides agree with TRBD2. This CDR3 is CASSYSPLAGARTGELFF. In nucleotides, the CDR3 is TGTGCCAGCAGTTACTCCCCCTTAGCGGGAGCTCGCACCGGGGAGCTGTTTTTT.